The source of this TCR beta chain is a study of shared clonotypes between healthy human individuals. Study conclusions and caveats: Some naive CD4 clonotypes, roughly 4.5%, turned up in common across four donors.

On this clone itself: No antigen is known for it.

Trimming left V 3 bases short and J 4 bases short, with 19 bases between. CDR3 length: 16 amino acids. Profiling relied on immunoSEQ multiplex PCR, and the TCRdb table lists in-frame clones only, not all of them. The profile shows about 1 million clones, 65% to 80% of them singletons. The receptor was isolated from a man aged 18 to 35 in good health. Sequenced input: memory CD4+ T cells sorted from blood. Subset here: CD45RA-negative fraction. The chain has TRBV5-3 and TRBJ1-2; D gene unclear. TRBV5-3 is placed among ORFs of uncertain function. CDR3 residues: CARSCPVGGSPYGYTF. CDR3 nucleotides: TGTGCCAGAAGCTGTCCGGTCGGTGGCAGCCCCTATGGCTACACCTTC.